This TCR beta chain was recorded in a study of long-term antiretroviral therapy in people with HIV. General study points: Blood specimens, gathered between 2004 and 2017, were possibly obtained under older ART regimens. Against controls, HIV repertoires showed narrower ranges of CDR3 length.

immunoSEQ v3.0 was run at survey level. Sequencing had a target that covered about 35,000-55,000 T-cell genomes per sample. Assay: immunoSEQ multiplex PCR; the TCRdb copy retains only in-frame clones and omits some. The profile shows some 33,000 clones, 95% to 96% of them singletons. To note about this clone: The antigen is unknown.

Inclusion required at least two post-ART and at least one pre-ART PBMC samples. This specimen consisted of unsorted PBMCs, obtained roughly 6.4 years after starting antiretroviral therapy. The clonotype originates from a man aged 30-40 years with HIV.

CDR3: CASSPLGGGGTEAFF. The CDR3 DNA sequence: TGTGCCAGCAGCCCCTTAGGGGGGGGAGGCACTGAAGCTTTCTTT. The chain joins TRBV7-2 to TRBJ1-1; D perhaps matches TRBD1 (6 bases). Per germline, CDR1 SGHTA and CDR2 FQGNSA. V gave up 5 bases and J gave up 4 bases, with 17 bases separating them. The CDR3 totals 15 residues. Together with reference TRBV7-2 and TRBJ1-1, the CDR3 gives the full variable domain: GAGVSQSPSNKVTEKGKDVELRCDPISGHTALYWYRQSLGQGLEFLIYFQGNSAPDKSGLPSDRFSAERTGGSVSTLTIQRTQQEDSAVYLCASSPLGGGGTEAFFGQGTRLTVV.